These 26 T cell receptor beta chains were all obtained from the same sample, sequenced in a study of T cells in localized non-small cell lung cancer. The assay was immunoSEQ multiplex PCR, and TCRdb's table has in-frame clones only and misses some. The repertoire includes 60,000 to 75,000 clones, about four fifths of them detected once, and about 14% sits in the top ten. The sequences come from peripheral blood, collected before any cancer treatment. The receptors originated from a female donor older than 55 with stage I lung adenocarcinoma.

The rearrangement joins TRBV7-9 to TRBJ1-5; D is perhaps TRBD1 (5 bases). The germline V and J ends were trimmed by 5 bases and 0 bases, with 14 bases remaining between them. Germline V gene lookup returns CDR1 SEHNR and CDR2 FQNEAQ (reference sequence). The CDR3 is 16 amino acids. Written as DNA, the CDR3 is TGTGCCAGCAGCGACGCTGACAGAAGTAGCAATCAGCCCCAGCATTTT. It is translated as CASSDADRSSNQPQHF.

The chain links TRBV5-6 to TRBJ1-2, with 7 bases lining up with TRBD1. The CDR3 has 16 residues. Germline CDR1 SGHDT, CDR2 YYEEEE. Trimming took 2 bases from V and 10 from J; bases not matched to a gene: 17. This CDR3 is CASSFQTLGTDSFYTF. The CDR3, as DNA: TGTGCCAGCAGCTTCCAGACTTTGGGGACAGACTCTTTCTACACCTTC.

The V call is TRBV18, the J call TRBJ2-7; TRBD1 aligns across 9 bases. CDR1 is KGHSH, CDR2 LQKENI, per germline. The CDR3 loop spans 16 amino acids. J gave up 0 bases and V 3 bases, and 6 bases lay outside the gene matches. In DNA form, the CDR3 reads TGTGCCAGCTCACCCCGGGGACAGGGAACCTCCTACGAGCAGTACTTC. Translated: CASSPRGQGTSYEQYF.

This chain's CDR3 is CASSPVAGDTQYF. In DNA, the CDR3 is TGTGCCAGCTCACCCGTAGCTGGCGATACGCAGTATTTT. This sequence joins TRBV18 and TRBJ2-3; D is uncertain. V was clipped by 3 bases and J by 6 bases, with 10 bases between them. There are 13 residues in the CDR3. Germline V CDR1 and CDR2: KGHSH, LQKENI.

The chain joins TRBV30 to TRBJ2-1; unclear D gene. Germline V gene sequence: CDR1 GTSNPN, CDR2 SVGIG (reference sequence). Deletions cut 0 bases from V and 12 bases from J, with 9 bases between. The CDR3 is 11 amino acids. The DNA of the CDR3 is TGTGCCTGGAGTGTGGGGTCCGCGCAGTTCTTC. It codes for CAWSVGSAQFF.

This chain joins TRBV5-4 and TRBJ2-7, with 10 bases aligning to TRBD1. Per germline, CDR1 SGHNT and CDR2 YYREEE (reference sequence). CDR3 length equals 17 residues. Trimming at V came to 1 base and at J to 2 bases, leaving 9 bases not matched to a gene. The CDR3 region has the DNA TGTGCCAGCAGCTTGCCCTCAGCCGGGACAGGGGCCTACGAGCAGTACTTC. Amino acids: CASSLPSAGTGAYEQYF.

J is TRBJ2-3 and V is TRBV5-4; TRBD2 matches at 8 bases. Germline lookup yields CDR1 SGHNT and CDR2 YYREEE (reference sequence). The CDR3 extends over 15 amino acids. The V segment lost 2 bases and the J segment 2 bases; nucleotides outside the gene matches: 4. CDR3 nucleotides: TGTGCCAGCAGCTTAAACGGGAGGGACACAGATACGCAGTATTTT. It is translated as CASSLNGRDTDTQYF. Complete variable domain (other parts from reference TRBV5-4 and TRBJ2-3): ETGVTQSPTHLIKTRGQQVTLRCSSQSGHNTVSWYQQALGQGPQFIFQYYREEENGRGNFPPRFSGLQFPNYSSELNVNALELDDSALYLCASSLNGRDTDTQYFGPGTRLTVL.

The chain employs TRBV15 and TRBJ2-7; D unresolved. Trimming stripped 0 bases from V and 5 bases from J, with 11 bases between. The germline gives CDR1 LNHNV, CDR2 YYDKDF (reference sequence). The CDR3 is made up of 14 amino acids. The CDR3 coding sequence is TGTGCCACCAGCAGAGAAAAGAGGCCCCACGAGCAGTACTTC. This translates into CATSREKRPHEQYF.

Of note for this clone: Other DNA sequences in this specimen translate into the identical CDR3. The V gene is TRBV6-1, the J gene TRBJ2-2; 8 bases match TRBD1. CDR3 size: 14 residues. The germline CDR1 and CDR2 sequences are MNHNS and SASEGT. V trimming: 7 bases; J trimming: 0 bases; junction bases outside the gene matches: 1. The CDR3 sequence: CASTGGANTGELFF. DNA of the CDR3: TGTGCCAGCACAGGGGGCGCGAACACCGGGGAGCTGTTTTTT.

The chain recombines TRBV2 with TRBJ1-6; a possible D gene is TRBD1 (6 bases). The CDR3 is 14 amino acids. The V gene lost 6 bases and the J gene lost 10 bases, with 16 bases spanning the gap. Germline V gene data show CDR1 as SNHLY and CDR2 as FYNNEI. The CDR3 protein is CASRDSVNSSPLHF. DNA of the CDR3: TGTGCCAGCAGGGACAGTGTGAATAGCTCACCCCTCCACTTT.

This clone was observed a single time. V gene TRBV30 combines with J gene TRBJ1-4; 7 nucleotides align to TRBD1. V was clipped by 2 bases and J by 7 bases; unmatched bases: 7. Germline V gene sequence: CDR1 GTSNPN, CDR2 SVGIG (reference sequence). The CDR3 length is 14 residues. In DNA, the CDR3 is TGTGCCTGGAGTTCCGACAGGGATGCTGAAAAACTGTTTTTT. It specifies CAWSSDRDAEKLFF.

This clone was seen more than once but under ten times. The genes are TRBV6-5 and TRBJ1-2; D gene ambiguous. This CDR3 region has 12 residues. V dropped 2 bases and J dropped 1 base, with 2 bases sitting between them. CDR1 and CDR2 from the germline V gene are MNHEY and SVGAGI. For the CDR3, the DNA is TGTGCCAGCAGTTACGGTAACTATGGCTACACCTTC. This gives the protein CASSYGNYGYTF.

The V call is TRBV28, the J call TRBJ2-1, with D perhaps being TRBD1 or TRBD2 (5 bases each). The CDR3 is 14 residues long. Germline V gene lookup returns CDR1 MDHEN and CDR2 SYDVKM. Trimming left V 3 bases short and J 6 bases short, with 12 bases between. CDR3 in DNA: TGTGCCAGCAGTTTCGGGACCGTGGGCAATGAGCAGTTCTTC. Translated, it gives CASSFGTVGNEQFF.

This rearrangement joins TRBV5-1 to TRBJ1-6; 7 bases are shared with TRBD1. Germline assignment: CDR1 SGHRS and CDR2 YFSETQ. Unmatched junction bases numbered 9, after V lost 2 bases and J lost 10 bases. The CDR3 is made up of 15 amino acids. The CDR3 DNA reads TGCGCCAGCAGCTTAGCCACAGGGGCAGAGTCACCCCTCCACTTT. Protein sequence: CASSLATGAESPLHF.

The chain links TRBV6-5 to TRBJ1-1, with no clear D. This CDR3 is 14 amino acids long. The V and J ends lost 4 bases and 2 bases respectively, with 11 bases between them. CDR1 and CDR2 (germline): MNHEY, SVGAGI. This chain's CDR3 is CASSSGFINTEAFF. CDR3 nucleotides: TGTGCCAGCAGTTCAGGATTTATAAACACTGAAGCTTTCTTT.

This clone was observed once. The chain carries TRBV9 and TRBJ2-7; TRBD2 aligns across 7 bases. The CDR3 totals 14 residues. V dropped 4 bases and J dropped 4; count of bases not matched to a gene: 8. The germline V gene has CDR1 SGDLS and CDR2 YYNGEE. DNA for the CDR3: TGTGCCAGCAGCCCCCGGGGAGGGAAGTACGAGCAGTACTTC. It translates to CASSPRGGKYEQYF.

V and J are TRBV6-1 and TRBJ2-1, with TRBD2 matching over 14 bases. This CDR3 contains 15 residues. Germline CDR1 MNHNS, CDR2 SASEGT. The V gene end was trimmed by 6 bases and the J gene end by 8 bases; junction bases not matched to a gene: 6. The CDR3 is CASRKPGLAGDEQFF. CDR3 nucleotide sequence: TGTGCCAGCAGAAAACCGGGACTAGCGGGGGATGAGCAGTTCTTC.

V usage is TRBV7-9 and J usage is TRBJ1-5, with TRBD1 as a possible D gene (5 bases). The germline V gene has CDR1 SEHNR and CDR2 FQNEAQ (reference sequence). V lost 2 bases and J 2 bases, leaving 7 bases between the germline ends. This CDR3 region has 14 residues. In DNA, the CDR3 is TGTGCCAGCAGCTTAACGGGGGGCAATCAGCCCCAGCATTTT. As protein: CASSLTGGNQPQHF.

V and J are TRBV18 and TRBJ1-2, with a tentative D call TRBD1 (5 bases). V was clipped by 1 base and J by 2 bases, with 5 bases between them. CDR3 length: 13 amino acids. Germline V gene data show CDR1 as KGHSH and CDR2 as LQKENI. CDR3 coding DNA: TGTGCCAGCTCACCACGGGGGAACTATGGCTACACCTTC. It yields the protein CASSPRGNYGYTF.

This rearrangement joins TRBV2 to TRBJ1-3; D remains ambiguous. Germline V gene lookup returns CDR1 SNHLY and CDR2 FYNNEI. Trimming cost V 6 bases and J 0 bases, with 12 bases left between them. The CDR3 runs 15 residues. CDR3 sequence (DNA): TGTGCCAGCAGGACCGGAACAAGCTCTGGAAACACCATATATTTT. Its translation: CASRTGTSSGNTIYF.

This sequence joins TRBV2 and TRBJ2-2; no reliable D call. Germline V gene lookup returns CDR1 SNHLY and CDR2 FYNNEI. The CDR3 is 14 residues long. V gave up 7 bases and J gave up 5 bases, with 14 bases separating them. The CDR3 region has the DNA TGTGCCAGCACCGAGTCCAGTCGGACCGGGGAGCTGTTTTTT. Translation gives CASTESSRTGELFF.

This clone has more than one count but fewer than ten. V gene TRBV4-2 combines with J gene TRBJ2-1, with 11 bases lining up with TRBD2. Germline V gene sequence: CDR1 LGHNA, CDR2 YNFKEQ. After removal of 0 bases from V and 4 bases from J, the junction contained 5 bases not matched to a gene. CDR3 length equals 17 residues. The CDR3 here is CASSQDAVAGGYNEQFF. The CDR3 DNA reads as TGTGCCAGCAGCCAAGATGCGGTAGCGGGGGGGTACAATGAGCAGTTCTTC.

This clone was seen a single time. The gene calls are TRBV6-1 and TRBJ2-7, with TRBD1 matching 9 bases. After removal of 5 bases from V and 4 bases from J, the junction contained 3 bases not matched to a gene. Germline lookup yields CDR1 MNHNS and CDR2 SASEGT. CDR3 length: 13 amino acids. CDR3 in amino acids: CASSRDRDYEQYF. The DNA of the CDR3 is TGTGCCAGCAGTCGGGACAGGGATTACGAGCAGTACTTC.

The genes are TRBV11-2 and TRBJ2-5; the D is unclear. V was clipped by 4 bases and J by 5 bases, with 14 bases between them. Germline V gives CDR1 SGHAT, CDR2 FQNNGV. The CDR3 extends over 14 amino acids. The CDR3 bases are TGTGCCAGCAGCTCAATTCGGGTGGGGGAGACCCAGTACTTC. Its translation: CASSSIRVGETQYF.

The V and J genes are TRBV11-1 and TRBJ2-1; 7 nucleotides align to TRBD2. CDR3 length equals 16 residues. J was trimmed by 2 bases and V by 1 base; bases with no gene match: 5. Looked up from germline, CDR1 is SGHAT and CDR2 is FQDESV (reference sequence). CDR3 nucleotide sequence: TGTGCCAGCAGCTTAGTTCGCGGGAGTGCCTACAATGAGCAGTTCTTC. It translates to CASSLVRGSAYNEQFF.

This clone was observed a few times. The rearrangement uses TRBV7-9 and TRBJ1-1; D unclear. CDR3 size: 14 residues. Germline CDR1 and CDR2: SEHNR and FQNEAQ (reference sequence). Deletions cut 5 bases from V and 0 bases from J, with 10 bases between. CDR3 residues: CASSQPLMNTEAFF. The CDR3 coding sequence is TGTGCCAGCAGCCAACCTCTGATGAACACTGAAGCTTTCTTT. The variable domain in full, with the rest retrieved from reference TRBV7-9 and TRBJ1-1, is DTGVSQNPRHKITKRGQNVTFRCDPISEHNRLYWYRQTLGQGPEFLTYFQNEAQLEKSRLLSDRFSAERPKGSFSTLEIQRTEQGDSAMYLCASSQPLMNTEAFFGQGTRLTVV.